These 31 T cell receptor beta chains share one sample of origin, sequenced in a study of radiotherapy plus CTLA-4 blockade in lung cancer. Assay used: immunoSEQ multiplex PCR; TCRdb lists only in-frame clones, some missing. The sample consists of approximately 44,000 clones, 65% to 85% of them appearing once. Sequences were derived from peripheral blood, sampled from a patient treated with radiotherapy plus ipilimumab. The receptors here all came from a human donor with non-small cell lung cancer who had stable disease on radiotherapy plus ipilimumab.

This clone occurred once. The gene calls are TRBV11-2 and TRBJ2-7; 12 bases are shared with TRBD2. Germline V CDR1 and CDR2: SGHAT, FQNNGV. The junction had 6 bases not matched to a gene; V was cut back by 6 bases and J by 3 bases. The CDR3 loop spans 15 amino acids. The CDR3 nucleotides read TGTGCCAGCAGACCCCGGACTAGCGGGGTCTACGAGCAGTACTTC. Translating gives CASRPRTSGVYEQYF.

The V gene is TRBV5-4, the J gene TRBJ2-2, with a weak D call TRBD2 (5 bases). The germline CDR1 and CDR2 sequences are SGHNT and YYREEE (reference sequence). CDR3 size: 15 residues. The V end was cut by 3 bases, the J end by 1 base, with 10 bases between. CDR3 loop: CASSYAGKNTGELFF. The DNA for the CDR3 is TGTGCCAGCAGCTATGCCGGGAAGAACACCGGGGAGCTGTTTTTT.

V usage is TRBV11-3 and J usage is TRBJ1-2; 8 nucleotides line up with TRBD1. The V gene's germline CDR1 is SGHNT and CDR2 YENEEA. The CDR3 length is 16 residues. The junction had 11 bases not matched to a gene; V was cut back by 0 bases and J by 8 bases. The CDR3 DNA is TGTGCCAGCAGCTTAGATCCAGGGGGCGTCGTGCGCGGCTACACCTTC. Protein: CASSLDPGGVVRGYTF.

This clone was picked up a small number of times. Other DNA sequences within the sample encode an identical CDR3. This rearrangement joins TRBV29-1 to TRBJ1-1; no definite D call. Trimming pared 3 bases from V and 2 bases from J, leaving 4 bases between. The CDR3 has 11 residues. Germline V CDR1 and CDR2: SQVTM, ANQGSEA. Here the CDR3 reads CSVDRNTEAFF. The CDR3 nucleotides are TGCAGCGTTGACAGAAACACTGAAGCTTTCTTT.

The chain employs TRBV11-2 and TRBJ1-1; no reliable D call. Germline V gene lookup returns CDR1 SGHAT and CDR2 FQNNGV. V was shortened by 0 bases and J by 8 bases, with 13 bases between the two germline ends. This CDR3 has 14 residues. The chain's CDR3 is CASSLETLWTEAFF. CDR3 DNA sequence: TGTGCCAGCAGCTTAGAAACCCTGTGGACGGAAGCTTTCTTT.

This sequence joins TRBV30 and TRBJ2-1; D is uncertain. This CDR3 comprises 16 residues. The V and J ends lost 4 bases and 0 bases respectively, with 16 bases between them. Per the germline V gene, CDR1 is GTSNPN and CDR2 is SVGIG (reference sequence). The chain's CDR3 is CAWILENPSSYNEQFF. The DNA of the CDR3 is TGTGCCTGGATACTGGAGAATCCGAGCTCCTACAATGAGCAGTTCTTC.

This chain joins TRBV11-3 and TRBJ1-4; D ambiguous. The CDR3 is 14 amino acids. Germline V lookup: CDR1 SGHNT, CDR2 YENEEA. The V gene lost 7 bases and the J gene lost 7 bases, with 16 bases spanning the gap. The CDR3 sequence is CASTSLGFCEKLFF. CDR3 coding DNA: TGTGCCAGCACCTCCCTCGGATTTTGTGAAAAACTGTTTTTT. The full variable domain, completed using reference TRBV11-3 and TRBJ1-4, is EAGVVQSPRYKIIEKKQPVAFWCNPISGHNTLYWYLQNLGQGPELLIRYENEEAVDDSQLPKDRFSAERLKGVDSTLKIQPAELGDSAVYLCASTSLGFCEKLFFGSGTQLSVL.

V gene TRBV14 combines with J gene TRBJ1-6; tentative D call: TRBD1 (6 bases). Trimming removed 3 bases from V and 9 bases from J, with 15 bases in between. CDR1 SGHDN and CDR2 FVKESK come from the germline V gene. The CDR3 is 15 residues long. CDR3 DNA sequence: TGTGCCAGCAGCCACCGAACAGGGTTTAGTTCACCCCTCCACTTT. This gives the protein CASSHRTGFSSPLHF.

This clone was counted a single time. The rearrangement joins TRBV27 to TRBJ1-6, with unresolved D. This CDR3 comprises 16 residues. Germline-derived CDR1 and CDR2 are MNHEY and SMNVEV (reference sequence). With 5 bases removed from V and 5 bases from J, the gap between germline ends came to 16 bases. In DNA form, the CDR3 reads TGTGCCAGCAGTCCTAACGTCCTTGGGGATAATTCACCCCTCCACTTT. Its translation is CASSPNVLGDNSPLHF.

The V and J genes are TRBV5-4 and TRBJ1-4; 12 nucleotides align to TRBD1. Germline-derived CDR1 and CDR2 are SGHNT and YYREEE (reference sequence). The CDR3 runs to 17 residues. With V trimmed by 4 bases and J by 4 bases, 8 bases remained unmatched. The CDR3: CASSMWGQGAGNEKLFF. The CDR3 DNA sequence: TGTGCCAGCAGCATGTGGGGACAGGGGGCTGGTAATGAAAAACTGTTTTTT.

The genes are TRBV28 and TRBJ1-2; perhaps TRBD1 as D (5 bases). V was clipped by 3 bases and J by 9 bases, with 20 bases between them. The CDR3 loop spans 15 amino acids. Germline V gives CDR1 MDHEN, CDR2 SYDVKM. The CDR3: CASSFFVREVSRYTF. The CDR3 nucleotides are TGTGCCAGCAGTTTTTTTGTCAGGGAAGTGAGTCGCTACACCTTC.

The rearrangement uses TRBV9 and TRBJ2-2; D is perhaps TRBD2 (7 bases). CDR3 length equals 19 residues. Looked up from germline, CDR1 is SGDLS and CDR2 is YYNGEE. The V end was cut by 3 bases, the J end by 4 bases, with 25 bases between. The CDR3 here is CASSAQLGGQGRVTGELFF. As DNA, the CDR3 is TGTGCCAGCAGCGCCCAATTGGGGGGGCAGGGACGGGTCACCGGGGAGCTGTTTTTT.

This clone was counted a few times. The gene calls are TRBV7-9 and TRBJ1-5; D is uncertain. Germline V gene lookup returns CDR1 SEHNR and CDR2 FQNEAQ (reference sequence). Trimming took 1 base from V and 5 from J, leaving 6 bases between them. The length of the CDR3 is 13 residues. The CDR3 DNA reads TGTGCCAGCAGCTTAGGTTACGATCAGCCCCAGCATTTT. Its translation: CASSLGYDQPQHF.

The chain is built from TRBV5-1 and TRBJ1-1; 9 bases align to TRBD1. Unmatched junction bases numbered 12, after V lost 5 bases and J lost 1 base. Germline-derived CDR1 and CDR2 are SGHRS and YFSETQ. This CDR3 comprises 17 residues. Here the CDR3 DNA reads TGCGCCAGCAGACCCGGACAGGGGCAGTTTGGGAACACTGAAGCTTTCTTT. Amino acids: CASRPGQGQFGNTEAFF.

This chain uses TRBV15 with TRBJ2-3, with 7 nucleotides matching TRBD1. The V gene end was trimmed by 3 bases and the J gene end by 0 bases; junction bases not matched to a gene: 9. CDR1 LNHNV and CDR2 YYDKDF come from the germline V gene (reference sequence). The CDR3 runs to 17 residues. In nucleotides, the CDR3 is TGTGCCACCAGCAGCGGGACAGCACATTCTAGCACAGATACGCAGTATTTT. Translated: CATSSGTAHSSTDTQYF.

Notes on this clone: The same CDR3 can be traced to other DNA sequences in this sample. The V call is TRBV7-9, the J call TRBJ1-1; a possible D gene is TRBD1 (6 bases). This CDR3 has 12 amino acids. Germline CDR1 SEHNR, CDR2 FQNEAQ (reference sequence). The V end lost 5 bases, the J end lost 6 bases, and 10 bases lay between the germline ends. The CDR3 coding sequence is TGTGCCAGCAGCCCAGGGGTCGCTGAAGCTTTCTTT. Translated, it gives CASSPGVAEAFF.

This clone was seen only once. This chain links TRBV6-5 with TRBJ2-2; D is uncertain. Deletions cut 5 bases from V and 4 bases from J, with 14 bases between. The germline V gene encodes CDR1 MNHEY and CDR2 SVGAGI. The CDR3 has 15 residues. The DNA of the CDR3 is TGTGCCAGCAGTGCCTTTGGTTCACCCACCGGGGAGCTGTTTTTT. Its translation is CASSAFGSPTGELFF.

This chain uses TRBV5-4 with TRBJ1-2; TRBD1 matches at 7 bases. V dropped 4 bases and J dropped 0; count of bases not matched to a gene: 3. Looked up from germline, CDR1 is SGHNT and CDR2 is YYREEE (reference sequence). The CDR3 is 14 residues long. This chain's CDR3 is CASSPGGTNYGYTF. The CDR3 nucleotides are TGTGCCAGCAGCCCAGGGGGGACTAACTATGGCTACACCTTC.

This clone was seen more than once but under ten times. The chain uses TRBV6-5 and TRBJ1-2; weak D call: TRBD1 (5 bases). Trimming took off 6 bases at V and 4 bases at J, with 15 bases between the two ends. CDR1 is MNHEY, CDR2 SVGAGI, per germline. This CDR3 has 14 amino acids. This CDR3 reads CASSYAGGFYGYTF. CDR3 sequence (DNA): TGTGCCAGCAGCTATGCGGGGGGATTCTATGGCTACACCTTC.

The CDR3 loop reads CASSLRGLGTDTQYF. The CDR3 nucleotides are TGCGCCAGCAGCTTGAGGGGGCTGGGCACAGATACGCAGTATTTT. The chain carries TRBV5-1 and TRBJ2-3; TRBD1 agrees at 7 bases. The V segment lost 1 base and the J segment 1 base; nucleotides outside the gene matches: 3. Looked up from germline, CDR1 is SGHRS and CDR2 is YFSETQ. The length of the CDR3 is 15 residues.

The rearrangement links TRBV27 to TRBJ2-5; D not certain. The CDR3 has 13 amino acids. Germline V gene data show CDR1 as MNHEY and CDR2 as SMNVEV (reference sequence). V lost 9 bases to trimming and J lost 4 bases, with 15 bases between them. The CDR3 reads CASWSRPGETQYF. In nucleotides, the CDR3 is TGTGCCAGTTGGAGCAGGCCGGGAGAGACCCAGTACTTC.

The CDR3 region has the DNA TGTGCCAGCAGCCGGGACCGTGCCTTCTATGAGCAGTTCTTC. Residues: CASSRDRAFYEQFF. The chain carries TRBV6-1 and TRBJ2-1, with D perhaps TRBD1 or TRBD2 (5 bases each). The CDR3 runs 14 residues. Between the trimmed V and J ends, which lost 6 bases and 8 bases, there was a span of 17 bases. CDR1 is MNHNS, CDR2 SASEGT, per germline.

The chain carries TRBV9 and TRBJ2-1; 7 bases agree with TRBD1. The CDR3 consists of 17 residues. Germline V CDR1 and CDR2: SGDLS, YYNGEE. V was pared by 4 bases and J by 6 bases, with 16 bases of the junction left unmatched. CDR3 amino acids: CASSITNRGLGSNEQFF. The CDR3 coding sequence is TGTGCCAGCAGCATCACTAACAGGGGCCTGGGGAGCAATGAGCAGTTCTTC.

The chain joins TRBV7-9 to TRBJ2-3; D is ambiguous. This CDR3 contains 13 residues. The germline CDR1 and CDR2 sequences are SEHNR and FQNEAQ (reference sequence). V gave up 2 bases and J gave up 4 bases, with 7 bases separating them. The CDR3 coding sequence is TGTGCCAGCAGCTTAAATCTACCAGATACGCAGTATTTT. It encodes CASSLNLPDTQYF.

This chain uses TRBV18 with TRBJ1-1, with D hard to call. This CDR3 comprises 14 residues. The V end was cut by 2 bases, the J end by 1 base, with 8 bases between. CDR1 is KGHSH and CDR2 is LQKENI in the germline V gene. The CDR3 spells CASSPWRENTEAFF. In DNA, the CDR3 is TGTGCCAGCTCACCATGGAGAGAGAACACTGAAGCTTTCTTT.

This clone appeared a few times. This rearrangement joins TRBV5-1 to TRBJ2-5; D unclear. Germline values: CDR1 SGHRS, CDR2 YFSETQ. The CDR3 contains 14 residues. Trimming removed 5 bases from V and 1 base from J, with 12 bases in between. CDR3 DNA: TGCGCCAGCAGGATTGGTGTGGGCCAAGAGACCCAGTACTTC. This translates into CASRIGVGQETQYF. The whole variable domain, remainder taken from reference TRBV5-1 and TRBJ2-5, is KAGVTQTPRYLIKTRGQQVTLSCSPISGHRSVSWYQQTPGQGLQFLFEYFSETQRNKGNFPGRFSGRQFSNSRSEMNVSTLELGDSALYLCASRIGVGQETQYFGPGTRLLVL.

The chain links TRBV7-2 to TRBJ1-3; TRBD1 agrees at 7 bases. CDR1 SGHTA and CDR2 FQGNSA come from the germline V gene. Trimming cost V 5 bases and J 0 bases; bases outside gene matches: 4. The CDR3 is made up of 15 amino acids. The CDR3 here is CASSRRGDSGNTIYF. DNA for the CDR3: TGTGCCAGCAGCCGCAGGGGGGACTCTGGAAACACCATATATTTT.

The chain joins TRBV7-2 to TRBJ2-3; the match to TRBD1 covers 7 bases. Germline V gene lookup returns CDR1 SGHTA and CDR2 FQGNSA. The CDR3 sequence is 12 residues long. J gave up 13 bases and V 2 bases, and 6 bases lay outside the gene matches. The chain's CDR3 is CASSLRQGLEYF. In nucleotides, the CDR3 is TGTGCCAGCAGCTTACGACAGGGTCTGGAGTATTTT.

The chain uses TRBV2 and TRBJ1-5; 8 bases align to TRBD1. Looked up from germline, CDR1 is SNHLY and CDR2 is FYNNEI. Losses at the gene ends were 8 bases for V and 3 bases for J; bases not matched to a gene: 6. The CDR3 is 14 amino acids. The DNA of the CDR3 is TGTGCCAGCCGACAGGGGCGCTCCAATCAGCCCCAGCATTTT. Translating it yields CASRQGRSNQPQHF.

The genes are TRBV7-2 and TRBJ1-6, with no clear D. The CDR3 is 14 residues long. Germline V gene data show CDR1 as SGHTA and CDR2 as FQGNSA. V dropped 1 base and J dropped 7 bases, with 8 bases sitting between them. The CDR3: CASSLGVSNSPLHF. The CDR3 DNA follows: TGTGCCAGCAGCTTAGGTGTGTCAAATTCACCCCTCCACTTT.

The gene calls are TRBV28 and TRBJ2-3; D is unclear. The CDR3 covers 12 residues. Trimming removed 5 bases from V and 0 bases from J, with 3 bases in between. Germline V gene sequence: CDR1 MDHEN, CDR2 SYDVKM. For the CDR3, the DNA is TGTGCCAGCAGTGATAGCACAGATACGCAGTATTTT. Translated, it gives CASSDSTDTQYF.